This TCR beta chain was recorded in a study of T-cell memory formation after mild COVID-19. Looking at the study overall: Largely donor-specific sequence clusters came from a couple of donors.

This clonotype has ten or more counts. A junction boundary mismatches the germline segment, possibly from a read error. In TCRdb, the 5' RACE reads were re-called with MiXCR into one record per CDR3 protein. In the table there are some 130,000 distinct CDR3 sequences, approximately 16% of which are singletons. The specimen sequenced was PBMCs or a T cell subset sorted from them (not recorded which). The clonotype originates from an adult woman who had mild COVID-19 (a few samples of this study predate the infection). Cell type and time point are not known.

The CDR3 is CSVEDRYEQYF. Written as DNA, the CDR3 is TGCAGCGTCGAAGACAGATACGAGCAGTACTTC. The rearrangement links TRBV29-1 to TRBJ2-7, with D possibly TRBD1 on 5 matching bases. CDR3 length: 11 amino acids. Germline lookup yields CDR1 SQVTM and CDR2 ANQGSEA.